Listed below are T cell receptor beta chains from one sample, sequenced in a study of naive and memory T cell subsets. TCRdb reprocessed the UMI-ligation and nested PCR reads with MiXCR, giving one entry per CDR3 protein. The sample has about 150,000 distinct CDR3 sequences, under 25% seen once; the top ten hold about 0.11%. Sequencing input: naive CD4+ T cells from blood. The receptor set was obtained from a human donor in good health. Both conserved end residues are part of each CDR3. The D gene is left open where the match is weak. Part of the rows lack a size; the others show once, few, many or a class for expanded clones.

v_call	clone_size	j_call	d_call	cdr3_aa	cdr3_nt
TRBV3-1	NA	TRBJ2-2	TRBD1	CASSRADRPTNTGELFF	TGTGCCAGCAGCCGCGCGGACAGGCCAACGAACACCGGGGAGCTGTTTTTT
TRBV30	NA	TRBJ1-2	NA	CAWSRNYGYTF	TGTGCCTGGAGTAGGAATTATGGCTACACCTTC
TRBV6-2/TRBV6-3	NA	TRBJ2-2	NA	CASRRTDANTGELFF	TGTGCCAGCAGGAGGACAGACGCGAACACCGGGGAGCTGTTTTTT
TRBV6-5	NA	TRBJ2-3	TRBD2	CASSLTSGVTGSGTDTQYF	TGTGCCAGCAGTTTGACTAGCGGAGTCACAGGATCTGGGACAGATACGCAGTATTTT
TRBV28	many	TRBJ2-7	NA	CASATGSGYEQYF	TGTGCCAGCGCGACGGGTAGCGGCTACGAGCAGTACTTC
TRBV12-3/TRBV12-4	NA	TRBJ2-7	NA	CASSFKRTGAYEQYF	TGTGCCAGCAGTTTCAAAAGAACAGGAGCCTACGAGCAGTACTTC
TRBV7-3	NA	TRBJ1-1	NA	CASSPVRVATEAFF	TGTGCCAGCAGCCCGGTCCGGGTTGCCACTGAAGCTTTCTTT
TRBV7-8	many	TRBJ1-5	NA	CASRSGVDQPQHF	TGTGCCAGCAGATCGGGGGTTGATCAGCCCCAGCATTTT
TRBV6-2/TRBV6-3	few	TRBJ2-5	NA	CASSPRRLRETQYF	TGTGCCAGCAGCCCTAGACGCCTACGAGAGACCCAGTACTTC
TRBV29-1	few	TRBJ2-7	TRBD1	CSVVGDRGWDRSYEQYF	TGCAGCGTTGTGGGGGACAGGGGGTGGGATCGGTCCTACGAGCAGTACTTC
TRBV5-1	NA	TRBJ2-1	NA	CASSLAGPNEQFF	TGCGCCAGCAGCTTGGCTGGGCCCAATGAGCAGTTCTTC
TRBV24-1	once	TRBJ1-5	NA	CATSGQGNQPQHF	TGTGCCACCAGTGGGCAGGGGAATCAGCCCCAGCATTTT
TRBV5-1	many	TRBJ2-2	NA	CASSLVVSGELFF	TGCGCCAGCAGCTTGGTGGTGAGCGGGGAGCTGTTTTTT